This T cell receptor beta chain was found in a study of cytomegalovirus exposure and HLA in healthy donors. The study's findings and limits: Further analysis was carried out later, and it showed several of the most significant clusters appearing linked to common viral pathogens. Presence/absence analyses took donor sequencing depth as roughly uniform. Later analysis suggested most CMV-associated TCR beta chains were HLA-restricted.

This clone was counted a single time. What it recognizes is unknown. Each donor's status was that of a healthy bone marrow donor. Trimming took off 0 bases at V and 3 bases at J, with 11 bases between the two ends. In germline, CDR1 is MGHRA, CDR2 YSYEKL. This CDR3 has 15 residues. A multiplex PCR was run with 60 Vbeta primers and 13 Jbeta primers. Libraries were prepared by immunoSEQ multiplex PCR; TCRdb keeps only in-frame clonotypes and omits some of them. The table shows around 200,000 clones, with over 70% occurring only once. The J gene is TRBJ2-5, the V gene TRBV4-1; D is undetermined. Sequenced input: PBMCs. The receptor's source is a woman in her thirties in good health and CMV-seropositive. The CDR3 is CASSQDGKSKETQYF. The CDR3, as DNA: TGCGCCAGCAGCCAAGATGGCAAAAGTAAAGAGACCCAGTACTTC.